This TCR beta chain was recorded in a study of response to subunit inactivated influenza vaccine. TCRdb independently ran MiXCR on the RT-PCR reads; one entry per CDR3 protein. The data hold 450,000 to 550,000 distinct CDR3 sequences, with less than 30% observed a single time. The CDR3 runs 13 residues. J lost 8 bases, V lost 4 bases, and 7 bases had no gene match. This clonotype occurred a few times. This receptor was obtained from a man aged 45-65 years who received an inactivated influenza vaccine. Source: CD4+ T cells sorted from PBMCs, taken 5 days after vaccination. The gene calls are TRBV12-3 or TRBV12-4 and TRBJ1-2; TRBD1 matches at 7 bases. The CDR3 protein is CASSSSGGTGYTF. The CDR3 bases are TGTGCCAGCAGTTCTTCAGGGGGTACGGGCTACACCTTC.